These 11 T cell receptor beta chains were sequenced from one sample in a study of post-analysis software for immune sequencing data. cDNA libraries for TCR beta contained unique molecular identifiers. TCRdb reprocessed the PCR reads with MiXCR, giving one entry per CDR3 protein. The table records hundreds of thousands of distinct CDR3 sequences, roughly 27% of them present only once. Study-wide results and limits: Controls showed lower frequencies than patients for several TRBV segments, and TRBV5-6, TRBV5-1 and TRBV20-1 were among these.

Their specific antigens are unknown. The sample taken for sequencing was blood. The source is a girl aged 5-17 years with multiple sclerosis.

This clonotype occurred many times. The genes are TRBV29-1 and TRBJ1-2, with 9 bases that match TRBD1. Trimming removed 3 bases from V and 7 bases from J; junction bases left unmatched: 9. CDR3 length: 14 residues. Germline assignment: CDR1 SQVTM and CDR2 ANQGSEA. As DNA, the CDR3 is TGCAGCGTTGATTCGTTGGGACAGGGTTCTGGCTACACCTTC. This gives the protein CSVDSLGQGSGYTF.

Comments on this clonotype: One end of the junction is discordant with germline, which a read error may explain. This CDR3 is CSARDDGVLNEKRFF. The CDR3 nucleotides read TGCAGTGCTAGAGATGACGGGGTGCTTAATGAAAAACGGTTTTTT. The J gene is TRBJ1-4, the V gene TRBV20-1; D gene unclear. Germline CDR1 and CDR2: DFQATT and SNEGSKA (reference sequence). The CDR3 contains 15 residues.

On this clonotype: Given a much more abundant clone one base away, this may be a read error. The chain employs TRBV15 and TRBJ2-3, with D unresolved. The V gene's germline CDR1 is LNHNV and CDR2 YYDKDF (reference sequence). CDR3 length equals 14 residues. In DNA, the CDR3 is TGTGCCACCGGCAGAGCCATAAGCACAGATACGCAGTATTTT. This translates into CATGRAISTDTQYF.

V is TRBV20-1 and J is TRBJ2-5; 10 bases fit TRBD2. Germline V lookup: CDR1 DFQATT, CDR2 SNEGSKA (reference sequence). There are 19 residues in the CDR3. V was clipped by 1 base and J by 3 bases; unmatched bases: 17. CDR3 residues: CSARGLAGVWGRSKETQYF. The CDR3 bases are TGCAGTGCTAGAGGCCTAGCGGGGGTTTGGGGTCGGTCGAAAGAGACCCAGTACTTC.

The chain couples TRBV20-1 to TRBJ2-4; 9 bases match TRBD1. There are 15 residues in the CDR3. Germline V CDR1 and CDR2: DFQATT, SNEGSKA (reference sequence). Losses at the gene ends were 3 bases for V and 8 bases for J; bases not matched to a gene: 11. This chain's CDR3 is CSARGQGGFLDIQYF. In DNA, the CDR3 is TGCAGTGCTAGGGGACAGGGTGGGTTCTTAGACATTCAGTACTTC.

The V and J genes are TRBV3-1 and TRBJ1-5, with 7 bases lining up with TRBD1. The V and J ends lost 1 base and 7 bases, in that order; junction bases with no gene match: 10. The CDR3 is made up of 16 amino acids. Germline CDR1 LGHDT, CDR2 YNNKEL (reference sequence). The CDR3, as DNA: TGTGCCAGCAGCCAAGGCGCGGGACAGAAGGAACAGCCCCAGCATTTT. Its translation: CASSQGAGQKEQPQHF.

This chain links TRBV9 with TRBJ1-4, with D perhaps TRBD1 (5 bases). V was pared by 3 bases and J by 5 bases, with 17 bases between. The CDR3 loop spans 16 amino acids. Germline-derived CDR1 and CDR2 are SGDLS and YYNGEE. CDR3 residues: CASSGPVGERNEKLFF. The CDR3 DNA follows: TGTGCCAGCAGCGGACCCGTGGGGGAACGAAATGAAAAACTGTTTTTT. Full variable domain (rest looked up from reference TRBV9 and TRBJ1-4): DSGVTQTPKHLITATGQRVTLRCSPRSGDLSVYWYQQSLDQGLQFLIQYYNGEERAKGNILERFSAQQFPDLHSELNLSSLELGDSALYFCASSGPVGERNEKLFFGSGTQLSVL.

This clonotype has just a few counts. The V gene is TRBV5-1, the J gene TRBJ2-1; either TRBD1 or TRBD2 may fit D (7 bases each). The CDR3 runs 15 residues. Germline-derived CDR1 and CDR2 are SGHRS and YFSETQ. V was cut by 0 bases and J by 10 bases, with 17 bases left in between. In DNA form, the CDR3 reads TGCGCCAGCAGCTTGGAAGGGGAGGGGGCAGGGGAGCAGTTCTTC. This gives the protein CASSLEGEGAGEQFF.

In its sample, this clonotype was seen a few times. V gene TRBV5-1 combines with J gene TRBJ2-1; D perhaps matches TRBD2 (6 bases). V shed 4 bases and J shed 6 bases, with 14 bases lying between them. The germline V gene has CDR1 SGHRS and CDR2 YFSETQ. The CDR3 consists of 14 residues. Here the CDR3 DNA reads TGCGCCAGCAGCGTCCGGGGGTCAAGCAATGAGCAGTTCTTC. Translated: CASSVRGSSNEQFF.

The genes are TRBV5-1 and TRBJ2-7; possibly TRBD2 for D (5 bases). This CDR3 spans 14 amino acids. With 0 bases removed from V and 7 bases from J, the gap between germline ends came to 14 bases. Germline V gene lookup returns CDR1 SGHRS and CDR2 YFSETQ. In nucleotides, the CDR3 is TGCGCCAGCAGCTTGGAGCGGCCGGCGGATGAGCAGTACTTC. Its protein is CASSLERPADEQYF.

This clonotype occurred a few times. The chain couples TRBV18 to TRBJ1-5; no clear D. Germline lookup yields CDR1 KGHSH and CDR2 LQKENI. The V and J ends lost 4 bases and 2 bases respectively, with 12 bases between them. The CDR3 has 15 amino acids. CDR3 in amino acids: CASSRLPGGNQPQHF. The CDR3 region has the DNA TGTGCCAGCTCACGACTCCCCGGGGGCAATCAGCCCCAGCATTTT.